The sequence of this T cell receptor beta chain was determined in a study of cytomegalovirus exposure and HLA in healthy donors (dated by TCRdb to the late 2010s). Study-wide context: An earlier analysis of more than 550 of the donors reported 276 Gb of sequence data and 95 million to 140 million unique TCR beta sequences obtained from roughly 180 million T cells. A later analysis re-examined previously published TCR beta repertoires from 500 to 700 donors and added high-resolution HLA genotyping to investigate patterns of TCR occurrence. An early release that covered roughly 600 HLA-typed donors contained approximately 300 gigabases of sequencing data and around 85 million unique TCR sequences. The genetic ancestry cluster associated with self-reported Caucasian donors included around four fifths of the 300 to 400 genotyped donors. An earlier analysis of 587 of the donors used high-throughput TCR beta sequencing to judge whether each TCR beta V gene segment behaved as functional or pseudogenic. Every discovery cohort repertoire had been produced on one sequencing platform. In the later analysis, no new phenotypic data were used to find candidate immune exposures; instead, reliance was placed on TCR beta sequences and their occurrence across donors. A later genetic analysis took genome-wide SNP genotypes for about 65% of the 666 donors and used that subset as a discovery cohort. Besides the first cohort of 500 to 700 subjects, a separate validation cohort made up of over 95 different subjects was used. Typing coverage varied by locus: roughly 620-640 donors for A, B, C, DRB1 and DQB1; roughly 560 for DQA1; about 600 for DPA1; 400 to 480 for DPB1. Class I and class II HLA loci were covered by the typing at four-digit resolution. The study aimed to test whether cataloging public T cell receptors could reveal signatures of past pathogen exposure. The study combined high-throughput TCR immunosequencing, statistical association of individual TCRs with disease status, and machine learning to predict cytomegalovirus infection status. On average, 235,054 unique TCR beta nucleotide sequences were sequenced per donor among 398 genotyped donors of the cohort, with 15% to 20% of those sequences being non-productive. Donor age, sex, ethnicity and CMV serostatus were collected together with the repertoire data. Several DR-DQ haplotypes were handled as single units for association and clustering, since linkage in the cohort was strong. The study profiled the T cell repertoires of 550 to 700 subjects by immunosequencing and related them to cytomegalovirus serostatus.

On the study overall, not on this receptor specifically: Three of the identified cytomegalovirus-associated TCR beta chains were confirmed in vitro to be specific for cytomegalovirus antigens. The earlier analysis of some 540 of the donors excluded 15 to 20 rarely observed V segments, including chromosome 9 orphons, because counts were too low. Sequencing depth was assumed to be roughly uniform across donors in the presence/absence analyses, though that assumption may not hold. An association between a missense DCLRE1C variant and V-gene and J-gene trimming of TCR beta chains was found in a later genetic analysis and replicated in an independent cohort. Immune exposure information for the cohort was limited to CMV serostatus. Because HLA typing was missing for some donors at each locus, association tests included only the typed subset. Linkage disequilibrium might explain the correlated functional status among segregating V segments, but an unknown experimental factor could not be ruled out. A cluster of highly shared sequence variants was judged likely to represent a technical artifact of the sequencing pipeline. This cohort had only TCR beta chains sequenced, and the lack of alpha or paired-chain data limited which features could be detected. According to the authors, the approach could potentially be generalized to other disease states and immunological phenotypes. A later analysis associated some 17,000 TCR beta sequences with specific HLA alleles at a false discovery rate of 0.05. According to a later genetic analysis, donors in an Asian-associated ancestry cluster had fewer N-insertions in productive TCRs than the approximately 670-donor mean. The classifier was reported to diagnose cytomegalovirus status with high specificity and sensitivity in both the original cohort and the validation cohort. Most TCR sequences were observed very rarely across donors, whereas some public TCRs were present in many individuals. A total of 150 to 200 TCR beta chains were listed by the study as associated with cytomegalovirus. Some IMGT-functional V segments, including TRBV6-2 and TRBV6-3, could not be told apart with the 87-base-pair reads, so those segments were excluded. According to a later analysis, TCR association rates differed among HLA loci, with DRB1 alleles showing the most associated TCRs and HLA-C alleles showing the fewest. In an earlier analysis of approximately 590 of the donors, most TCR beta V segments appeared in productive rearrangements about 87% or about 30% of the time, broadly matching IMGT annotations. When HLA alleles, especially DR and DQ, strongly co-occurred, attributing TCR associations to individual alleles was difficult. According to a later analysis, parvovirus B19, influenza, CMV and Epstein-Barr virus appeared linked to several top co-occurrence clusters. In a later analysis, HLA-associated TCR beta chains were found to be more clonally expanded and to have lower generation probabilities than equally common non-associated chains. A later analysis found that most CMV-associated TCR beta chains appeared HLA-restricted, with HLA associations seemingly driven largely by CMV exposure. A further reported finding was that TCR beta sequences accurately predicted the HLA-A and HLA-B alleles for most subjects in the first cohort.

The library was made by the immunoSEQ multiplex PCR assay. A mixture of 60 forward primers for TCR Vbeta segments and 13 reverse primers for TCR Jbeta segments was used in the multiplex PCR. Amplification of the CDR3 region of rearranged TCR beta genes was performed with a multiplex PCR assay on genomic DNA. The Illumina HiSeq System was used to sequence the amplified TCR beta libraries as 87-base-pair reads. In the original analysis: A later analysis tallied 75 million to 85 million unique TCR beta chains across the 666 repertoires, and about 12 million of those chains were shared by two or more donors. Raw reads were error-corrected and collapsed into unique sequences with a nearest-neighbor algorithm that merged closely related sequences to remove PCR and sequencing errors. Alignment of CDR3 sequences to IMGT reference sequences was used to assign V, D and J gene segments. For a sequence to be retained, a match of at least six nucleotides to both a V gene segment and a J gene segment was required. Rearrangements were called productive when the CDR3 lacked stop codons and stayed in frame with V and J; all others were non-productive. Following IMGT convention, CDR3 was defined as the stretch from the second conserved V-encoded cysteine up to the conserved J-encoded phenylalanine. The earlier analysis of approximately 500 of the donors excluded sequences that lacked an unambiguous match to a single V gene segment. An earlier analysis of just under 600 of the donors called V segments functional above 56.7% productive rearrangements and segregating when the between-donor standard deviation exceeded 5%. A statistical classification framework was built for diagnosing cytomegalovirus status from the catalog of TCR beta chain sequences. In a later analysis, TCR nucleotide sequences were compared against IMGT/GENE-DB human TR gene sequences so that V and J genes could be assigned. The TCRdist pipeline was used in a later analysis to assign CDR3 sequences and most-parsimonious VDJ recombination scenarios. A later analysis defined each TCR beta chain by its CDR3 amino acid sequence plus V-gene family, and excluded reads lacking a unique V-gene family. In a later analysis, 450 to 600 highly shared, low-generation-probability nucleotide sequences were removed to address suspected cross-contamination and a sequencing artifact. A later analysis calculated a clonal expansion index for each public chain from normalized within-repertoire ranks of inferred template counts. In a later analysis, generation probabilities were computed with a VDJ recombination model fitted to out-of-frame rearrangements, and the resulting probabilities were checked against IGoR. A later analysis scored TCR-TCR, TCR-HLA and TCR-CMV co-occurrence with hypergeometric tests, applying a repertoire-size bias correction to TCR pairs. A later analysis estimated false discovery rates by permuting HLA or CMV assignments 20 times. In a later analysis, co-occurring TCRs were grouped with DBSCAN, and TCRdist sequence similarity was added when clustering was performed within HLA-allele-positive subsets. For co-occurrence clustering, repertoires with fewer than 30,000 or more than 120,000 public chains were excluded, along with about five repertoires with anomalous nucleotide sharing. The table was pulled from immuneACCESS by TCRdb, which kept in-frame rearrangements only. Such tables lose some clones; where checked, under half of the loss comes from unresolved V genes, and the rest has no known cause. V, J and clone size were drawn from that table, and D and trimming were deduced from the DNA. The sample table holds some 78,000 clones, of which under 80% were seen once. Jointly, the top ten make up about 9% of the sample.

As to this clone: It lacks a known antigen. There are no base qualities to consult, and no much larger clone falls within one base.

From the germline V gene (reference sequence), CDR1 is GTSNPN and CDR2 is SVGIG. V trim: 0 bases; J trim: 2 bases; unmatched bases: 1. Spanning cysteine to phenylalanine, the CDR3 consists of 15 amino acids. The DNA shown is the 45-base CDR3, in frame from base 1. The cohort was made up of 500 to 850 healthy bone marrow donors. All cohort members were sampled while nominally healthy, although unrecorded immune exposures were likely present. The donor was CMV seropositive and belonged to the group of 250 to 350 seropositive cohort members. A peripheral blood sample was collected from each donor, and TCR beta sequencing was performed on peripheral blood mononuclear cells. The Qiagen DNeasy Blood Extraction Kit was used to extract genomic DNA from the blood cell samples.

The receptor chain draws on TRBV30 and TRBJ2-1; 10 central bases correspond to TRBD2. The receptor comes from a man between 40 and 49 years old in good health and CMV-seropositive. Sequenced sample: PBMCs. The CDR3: CAWSVTSGPYNEQFF. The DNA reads TGTGCCTGGAGTGTGACTAGCGGGCCCTACAATGAGCAGTTCTTC.